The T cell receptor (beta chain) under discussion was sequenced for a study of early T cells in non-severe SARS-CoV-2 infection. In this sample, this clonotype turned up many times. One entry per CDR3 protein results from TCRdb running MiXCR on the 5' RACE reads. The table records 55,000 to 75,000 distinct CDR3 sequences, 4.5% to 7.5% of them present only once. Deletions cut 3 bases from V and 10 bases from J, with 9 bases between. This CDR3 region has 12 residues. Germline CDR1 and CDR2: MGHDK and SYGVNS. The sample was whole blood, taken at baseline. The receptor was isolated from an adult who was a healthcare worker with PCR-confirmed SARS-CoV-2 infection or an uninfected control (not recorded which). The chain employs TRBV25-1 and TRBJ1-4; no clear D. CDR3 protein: CASSETFGKLFF. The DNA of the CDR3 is TGTGCCAGCAGTGAGACATTCGGAAAACTGTTTTTT.